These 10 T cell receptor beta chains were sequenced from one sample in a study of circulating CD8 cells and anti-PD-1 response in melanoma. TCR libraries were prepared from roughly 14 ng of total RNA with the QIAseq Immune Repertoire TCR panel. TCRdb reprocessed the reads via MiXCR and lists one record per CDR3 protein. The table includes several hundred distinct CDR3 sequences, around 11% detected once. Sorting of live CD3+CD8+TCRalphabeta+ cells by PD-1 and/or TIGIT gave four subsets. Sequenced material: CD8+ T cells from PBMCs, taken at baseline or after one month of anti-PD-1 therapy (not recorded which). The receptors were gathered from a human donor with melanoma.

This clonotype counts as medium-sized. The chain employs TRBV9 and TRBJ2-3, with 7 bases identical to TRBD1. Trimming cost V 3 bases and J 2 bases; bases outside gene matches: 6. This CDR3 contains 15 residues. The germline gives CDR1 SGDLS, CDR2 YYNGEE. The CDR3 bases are TGTGCCAGCAGCGCCACCGGACAGGTCACAGATACGCAGTATTTT. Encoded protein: CASSATGQVTDTQYF.

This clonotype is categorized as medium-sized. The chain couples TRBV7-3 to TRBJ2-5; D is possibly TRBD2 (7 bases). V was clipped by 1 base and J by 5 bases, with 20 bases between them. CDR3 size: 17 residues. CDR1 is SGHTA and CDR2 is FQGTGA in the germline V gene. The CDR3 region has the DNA TGTGCCAGCAGCTTAAACGGGGGGCGACCCGATGGGGAGACCCAGTACTTC. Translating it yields CASSLNGGRPDGETQYF.

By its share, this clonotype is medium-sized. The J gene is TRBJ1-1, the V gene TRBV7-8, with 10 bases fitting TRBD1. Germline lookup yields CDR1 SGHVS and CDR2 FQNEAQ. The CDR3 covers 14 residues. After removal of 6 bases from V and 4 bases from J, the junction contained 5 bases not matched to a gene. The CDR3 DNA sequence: TGTGCCAGCAGTGTCGGGACAGGGGCCACTGAAGCTTTCTTT. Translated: CASSVGTGATEAFF.

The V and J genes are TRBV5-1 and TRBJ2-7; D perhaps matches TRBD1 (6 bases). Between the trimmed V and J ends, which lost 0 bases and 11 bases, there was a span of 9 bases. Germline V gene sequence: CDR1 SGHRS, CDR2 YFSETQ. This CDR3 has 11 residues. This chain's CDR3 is CASSLGQDEYF. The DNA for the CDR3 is TGCGCCAGCAGCTTGGGACAGGATGAGTACTTC.

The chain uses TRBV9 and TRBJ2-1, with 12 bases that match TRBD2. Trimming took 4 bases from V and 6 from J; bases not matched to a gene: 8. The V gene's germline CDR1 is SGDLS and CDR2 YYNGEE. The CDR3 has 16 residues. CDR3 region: CASSSRTSGVRNEQFF. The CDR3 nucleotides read TGTGCCAGCAGCTCCAGGACTAGCGGGGTCCGCAATGAGCAGTTCTTC.

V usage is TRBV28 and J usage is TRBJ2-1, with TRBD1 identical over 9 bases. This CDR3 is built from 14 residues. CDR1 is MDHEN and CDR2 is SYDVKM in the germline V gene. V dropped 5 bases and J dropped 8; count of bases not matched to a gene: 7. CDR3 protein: CASSAKTGGDEQFF. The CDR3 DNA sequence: TGTGCCAGCAGTGCAAAGACAGGGGGGGATGAGCAGTTCTTC.

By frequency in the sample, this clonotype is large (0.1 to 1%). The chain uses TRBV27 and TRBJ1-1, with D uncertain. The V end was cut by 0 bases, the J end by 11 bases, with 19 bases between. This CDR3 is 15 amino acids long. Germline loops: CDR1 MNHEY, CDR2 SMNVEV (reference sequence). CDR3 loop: CASSLSLGSRTVAFF. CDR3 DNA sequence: TGTGCCAGCAGTTTATCTCTGGGGAGTAGGACGGTGGCTTTCTTT.

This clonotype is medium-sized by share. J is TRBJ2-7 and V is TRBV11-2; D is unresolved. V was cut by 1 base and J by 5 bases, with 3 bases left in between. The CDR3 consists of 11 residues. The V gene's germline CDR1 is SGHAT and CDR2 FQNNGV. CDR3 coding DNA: TGTGCCAGCAGCTTAGCCAACGAGCAGTACTTC. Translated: CASSLANEQYF.

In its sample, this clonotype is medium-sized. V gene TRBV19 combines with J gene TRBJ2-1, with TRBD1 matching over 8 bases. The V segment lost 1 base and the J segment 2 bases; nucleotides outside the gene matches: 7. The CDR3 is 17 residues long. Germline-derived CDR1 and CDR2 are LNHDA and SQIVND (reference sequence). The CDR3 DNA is TGTGCCAGTAGTATAGTACCCCAGGGGGCGACCTACAATGAGCAGTTCTTC. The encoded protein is CASSIVPQGATYNEQFF.

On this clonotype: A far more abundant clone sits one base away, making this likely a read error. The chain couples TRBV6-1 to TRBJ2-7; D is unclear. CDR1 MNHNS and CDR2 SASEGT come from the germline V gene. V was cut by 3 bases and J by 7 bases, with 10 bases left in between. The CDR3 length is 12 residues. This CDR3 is CASSDPGNEQYF. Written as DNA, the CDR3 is TGTGCCAGCAGTGATCCCGGCAATGAGCAGTACTTC.